The 17 T cell receptor beta chains reported below all come from one sample, sequenced in a study of shared clonotypes between healthy human individuals. TCRdb keeps only in-frame clones here, not all; method: immunoSEQ multiplex PCR. The sample lists about 690,000 clones, 80% to 95% occurring once. Material for sequencing was memory CD8+ T cells from PBMCs. Described subset: CD45RO+ cells pooled with CCR7-negative TemRA cells. Receptors were obtained from a man aged 18 to 29 in good health. Some clones in this sample may be carry-over from other donors' samples.

This chain links TRBV6-4 with TRBJ2-2, with a weak D call TRBD2 (5 bases). This CDR3 is 16 amino acids long. The germline V and J ends were trimmed by 3 bases and 4 bases, with 15 bases remaining between them. Germline V gene data show CDR1 as MRHNA and CDR2 as SNTAGT. The CDR3 DNA reads TGTGCCAGCAGTGATCTCTGGACGGCGGGCACCGGGGAGCTGTTTTTT. This gives the protein CASSDLWTAGTGELFF.

The chain combines TRBV5-6 with TRBJ2-7; TRBD2 aligns across 9 bases. V shed 4 bases, J shed 7 bases, and the junction held 9 bases outside the gene matches. This CDR3 contains 14 residues. Germline CDR1 is SGHDT and CDR2 is YYEEEE. The CDR3 loop reads CASSLLAGLREQYF. The CDR3 DNA reads as TGTGCCAGCAGCCTGCTAGCGGGATTACGGGAGCAGTACTTC.

CDR3 loop: CASSPGGPQHF. The DNA for the CDR3 is TGTGCCAGCAGCCCCGGCGGGCCCCAGCATTTT. The rearrangement uses TRBV6-6 and TRBJ1-5; D call uncertain. V lost 6 bases and J 9 bases, leaving 9 bases between the germline ends. The CDR3 consists of 11 residues. CDR1 is MNHNY and CDR2 is SVGAGI in the germline V gene (reference sequence).

The chain couples TRBV7-9 to TRBJ2-7; tentative D call: TRBD2 (5 bases). Trimming removed 4 bases from V and 7 bases from J, with 14 bases in between. This CDR3 contains 13 residues. Germline V gives CDR1 SEHNR, CDR2 FQNEAQ (reference sequence). For the CDR3, the DNA is TGTGCCAGCAGCTCTCCTCCCACGGGAGAGCAGTACTTC. It specifies CASSSPPTGEQYF.

This chain joins TRBV7-3 and TRBJ2-1; D is undetermined. Germline V gene sequence: CDR1 SGHTA, CDR2 FQGTGA. Trimming stripped 5 bases from V and 7 bases from J, with 12 bases between. This CDR3 comprises 13 residues. This CDR3 reads CASSPGRANEQFF. In DNA form, the CDR3 reads TGTGCCAGCAGCCCCGGTAGGGCGAATGAGCAGTTCTTC.

The V gene is TRBV11-2, the J gene TRBJ2-7; 7 nucleotides line up with TRBD1. CDR3 size: 15 residues. Per the germline V gene, CDR1 is SGHAT and CDR2 is FQNNGV. The trim removed 5 bases at V and 2 bases at J, leaving 9 bases unmatched. The CDR3 loop reads CASSVDRARAYEQYF. The DNA of the CDR3 is TGTGCCAGCAGCGTCGACAGGGCACGGGCCTACGAGCAGTACTTC.

Regarding this clone: It differs at one base from a far larger clone, so likely a read error. This chain links TRBV28 with TRBJ2-3; D not resolved. The germline V gene encodes CDR1 MDHEN and CDR2 SYDVKM. With 2 bases removed from V and 5 bases from J, the gap between germline ends came to 2 bases. This CDR3 comprises 11 residues. CDR3 in amino acids: CASSLGDTQYF. For the CDR3, the DNA is TGTGCCAGCAGTTTAGGAGATACGCAGTATTTT.

This clone was seen a single time. The gene calls are TRBV19 and TRBJ1-2; D is unclear. V lost 0 bases and J 8 bases, leaving 13 bases between the germline ends. The CDR3 contains 14 residues. Per the germline V gene, CDR1 is LNHDA and CDR2 is SQIVND (reference sequence). The CDR3 bases are TGTGCCAGTAGTATAGATCTTGGTGGTGAAGGCTACACCTTC. This sequence encodes CASSIDLGGEGYTF. The full variable domain, in which reference TRBV19 and TRBJ1-2 provide the parts outside the CDR3, is DGGITQSPKYLFRKEGQNVTLSCEQNLNHDAMYWYRQDPGQGLRLIYYSQIVNDFQKGDIAEGYSVSREKKESFPLTVTSAQKNPTAFYLCASSIDLGGEGYTFGSGTRLTVV.

The CDR3 reads CASSAGTSGYNEQFF. DNA for the CDR3: TGTGCCAGCAGCGCCGGGACTAGCGGCTACAATGAGCAGTTCTTC. V usage is TRBV7-9 and J usage is TRBJ2-1; 11 bases line up with TRBD2. This CDR3 spans 15 amino acids. In germline, CDR1 is SEHNR, CDR2 FQNEAQ (reference sequence). V lost 5 bases to trimming and J lost 3 bases; unmatched junction nucleotides: 3.

The rearrangement links TRBV27 to TRBJ2-1; the match to TRBD1 covers 7 bases. This CDR3 is 13 amino acids long. Germline lookup yields CDR1 MNHEY and CDR2 SMNVEV (reference sequence). After removal of 8 bases from V and 6 bases from J, the junction contained 7 bases not matched to a gene. This CDR3 reads CASSEGGLNEQFF. The CDR3 DNA reads TGTGCCAGCTCCGAAGGGGGCCTCAATGAGCAGTTCTTC.

This sequence joins TRBV11-2 and TRBJ2-1, with a possible D match to TRBD2 (5 bases). Between the trimmed V and J ends, which lost 0 bases and 8 bases, there was a span of 20 bases. Germline CDR1 and CDR2: SGHAT and FQNNGV. CDR3 length equals 17 residues. The CDR3 nucleotides are TGTGCCAGCAGCTTAGACCTTCTTAGCATCCCCGGGGATGAGCAGTTCTTC. This translates into CASSLDLLSIPGDEQFF.

This clone appeared a single time. This chain links TRBV6-1 with TRBJ2-5; D unresolved. Trimming cost V 8 bases and J 1 base, with 17 bases left between them. Germline V gene sequence: CDR1 MNHNS, CDR2 SASEGT. The CDR3 totals 15 residues. The CDR3 DNA sequence: TGTGCCAGCCTCCGGGCAGAGATACTCCAAGAGACCCAGTACTTC. It codes for CASLRAEILQETQYF.

The chain joins TRBV5-6 to TRBJ2-7, with 10 bases that match TRBD2. V was clipped by 4 bases and J by 3 bases; unmatched bases: 7. The CDR3 has 15 residues. Germline V gene sequence: CDR1 SGHDT, CDR2 YYEEEE. As DNA, the CDR3 is TGTGCCAGCAGCCCGGGGACTAGCGCCATCTACGAGCAGTACTTC. This gives the protein CASSPGTSAIYEQYF.

Remarks on this clone: This likely stems from a read error, as it lies one base from a far larger clone. This chain uses TRBV5-4 with TRBJ1-1; TRBD1 is a possible D gene (6 bases). The V gene lost 4 bases and the J gene lost 4 bases, with 11 bases spanning the gap. The CDR3 runs 13 residues. Germline V gives CDR1 SGHNT, CDR2 YYREEE (reference sequence). The CDR3 protein is CASSGTPSTEAFF. The CDR3 nucleotides are TGTGCCAGCAGCGGGACACCGAGCACTGAAGCTTTCTTT.

This clone appeared a single time. The V call is TRBV7-9, the J call TRBJ2-2; a possible D gene is TRBD1 (5 bases). With 5 bases removed from V and 7 bases from J, the gap between germline ends came to 23 bases. The length of the CDR3 is 17 residues. Germline CDR1 SEHNR, CDR2 FQNEAQ (reference sequence). The CDR3 sequence is CASSPRPKGKGDGELFF. CDR3 in DNA: TGTGCCAGCAGCCCACGACCCAAGGGGAAGGGTGACGGGGAGCTGTTTTTT.

This chain connects TRBV4-1 to TRBJ2-7; TRBD1 is a possible D gene (6 bases). V lost 0 bases to trimming and J lost 0 bases, with 9 bases between them. This CDR3 region has 15 residues. Germline assignment: CDR1 MGHRA and CDR2 YSYEKL. The CDR3 spells CASSQERGHSYEQYF. CDR3 DNA: TGCGCCAGCAGCCAAGAAAGGGGACACTCCTACGAGCAGTACTTC.

V and J are TRBV6-1 and TRBJ2-1; D remains unclear. The germline V gene has CDR1 MNHNS and CDR2 SASEGT. The CDR3 is made up of 11 amino acids. V dropped 6 bases and J dropped 6 bases, with 6 bases sitting between them. The CDR3 region has the DNA TGTGCCAGCAGGGTAGGCAATGAGCAGTTCTTC. Its protein is CASRVGNEQFF.